This entry describes one TCR beta chain. V was clipped by 5 bases and J by 0 bases, with 15 bases between them. The CDR3 runs to 16 residues. CDR1 is KGHSH and CDR2 is LQKENI in the germline V gene. TCRdb re-derived calls from the 5' RACE reads in MiXCR, one entry per CDR3 protein. Among 8,500 to 9,500 distinct CDR3 sequences listed, roughly 60% were seen once. The material sequenced was tumor-infiltrating memory CD4+ T cells sorted from the breast tumor. The subset here: memory CD4+ T cells, CD4+CD45RO+CD25-. The chain uses TRBV18 and TRBJ2-3; possibly TRBD1 or TRBD2 for D (5 bases each). This sequence was found in a female donor with breast cancer. CDR3 in amino acids: CASSSPGAVSTDTQYF. The CDR3 coding sequence is TGTGCCAGCTCATCTCCCGGGGCGGTAAGCACAGATACGCAGTATTTT.